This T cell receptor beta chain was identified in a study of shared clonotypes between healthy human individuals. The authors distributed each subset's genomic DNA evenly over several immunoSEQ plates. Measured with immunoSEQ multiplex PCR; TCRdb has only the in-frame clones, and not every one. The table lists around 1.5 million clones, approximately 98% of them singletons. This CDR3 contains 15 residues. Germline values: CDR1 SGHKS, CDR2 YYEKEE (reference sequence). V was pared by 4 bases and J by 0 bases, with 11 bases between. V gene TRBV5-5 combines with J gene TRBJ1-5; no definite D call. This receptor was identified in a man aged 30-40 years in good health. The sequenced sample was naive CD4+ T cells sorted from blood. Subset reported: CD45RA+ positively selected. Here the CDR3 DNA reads TGTGCCAGCAGCCCGGACGGTTATAGCAATCAGCCCCAGCATTTT. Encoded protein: CASSPDGYSNQPQHF.